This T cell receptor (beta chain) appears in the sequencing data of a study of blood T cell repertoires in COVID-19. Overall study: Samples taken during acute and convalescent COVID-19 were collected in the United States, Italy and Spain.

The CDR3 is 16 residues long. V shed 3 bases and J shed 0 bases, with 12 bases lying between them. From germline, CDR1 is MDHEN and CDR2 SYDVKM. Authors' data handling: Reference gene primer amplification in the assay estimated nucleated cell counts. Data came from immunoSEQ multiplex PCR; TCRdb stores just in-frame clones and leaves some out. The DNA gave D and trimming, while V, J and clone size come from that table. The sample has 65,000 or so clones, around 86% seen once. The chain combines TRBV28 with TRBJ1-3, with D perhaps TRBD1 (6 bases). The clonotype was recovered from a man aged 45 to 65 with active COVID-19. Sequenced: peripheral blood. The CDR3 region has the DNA TGTGCCAGCAGTTTCCCTCTACAGGGCTCTGGAAACACCATATATTTT. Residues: CASSFPLQGSGNTIYF. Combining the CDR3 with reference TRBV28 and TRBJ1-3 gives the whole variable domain DVKVTQSSRYLVKRTGEKVFLECVQDMDHENMFWYRQDPGLGLRLIYFSYDVKMKEKGDIPEGYSVSREKKERFSLILESASTNQTSMYLCASSFPLQGSGNTIYFGEGSWLTVV.